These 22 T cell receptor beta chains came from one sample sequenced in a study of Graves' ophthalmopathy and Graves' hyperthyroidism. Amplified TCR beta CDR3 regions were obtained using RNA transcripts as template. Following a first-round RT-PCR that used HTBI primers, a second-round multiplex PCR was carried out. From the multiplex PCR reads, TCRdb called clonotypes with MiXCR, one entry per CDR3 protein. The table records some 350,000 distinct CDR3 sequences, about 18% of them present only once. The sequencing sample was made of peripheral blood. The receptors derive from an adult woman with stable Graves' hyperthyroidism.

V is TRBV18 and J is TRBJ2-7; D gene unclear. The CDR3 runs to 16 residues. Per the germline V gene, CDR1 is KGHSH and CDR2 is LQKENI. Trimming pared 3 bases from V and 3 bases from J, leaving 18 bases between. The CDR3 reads CASSPPVRVPIYEQYF. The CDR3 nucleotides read TGTGCCAGCTCACCCCCGGTTCGGGTACCGATCTACGAGCAGTACTTC.

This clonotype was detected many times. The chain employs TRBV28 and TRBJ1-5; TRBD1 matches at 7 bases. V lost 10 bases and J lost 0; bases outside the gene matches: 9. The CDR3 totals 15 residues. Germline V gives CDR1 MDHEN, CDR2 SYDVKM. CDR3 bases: TGTGCCACCGAGACAGGGAGTTATAGCAATCAGCCCCAGCATTTT. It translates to CATETGSYSNQPQHF. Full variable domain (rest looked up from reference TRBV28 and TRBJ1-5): DVKVTQSSRYLVKRTGEKVFLECVQDMDHENMFWYRQDPGLGLRLIYFSYDVKMKEKGDIPEGYSVSREKKERFSLILESASTNQTSMYLCATETGSYSNQPQHFGDGTRLSIL.

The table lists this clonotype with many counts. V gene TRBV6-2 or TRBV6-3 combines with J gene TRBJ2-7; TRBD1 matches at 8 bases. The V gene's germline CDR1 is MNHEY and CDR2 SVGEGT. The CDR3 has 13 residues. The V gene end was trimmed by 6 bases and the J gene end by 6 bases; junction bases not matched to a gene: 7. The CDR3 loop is CASRRDRIGEQYF. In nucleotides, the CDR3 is TGTGCCAGCAGGAGGGACAGGATAGGCGAGCAGTACTTC.

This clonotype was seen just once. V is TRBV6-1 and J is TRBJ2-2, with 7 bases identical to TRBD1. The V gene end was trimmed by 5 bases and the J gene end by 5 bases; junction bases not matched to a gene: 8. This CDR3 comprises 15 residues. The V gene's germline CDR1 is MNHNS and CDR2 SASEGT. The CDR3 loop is CASSPLQGRTGELFF. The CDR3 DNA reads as TGTGCCAGCAGTCCCTTACAGGGGCGGACCGGGGAGCTGTTTTTT.

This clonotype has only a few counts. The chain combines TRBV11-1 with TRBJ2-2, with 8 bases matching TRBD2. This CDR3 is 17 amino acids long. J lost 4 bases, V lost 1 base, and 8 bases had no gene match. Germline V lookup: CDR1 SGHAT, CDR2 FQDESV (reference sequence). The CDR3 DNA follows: TGTGCCAGCAGCTTAGATAAACTAGCGGAGGCCACCGGGGAGCTGTTTTTT. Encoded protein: CASSLDKLAEATGELFF.

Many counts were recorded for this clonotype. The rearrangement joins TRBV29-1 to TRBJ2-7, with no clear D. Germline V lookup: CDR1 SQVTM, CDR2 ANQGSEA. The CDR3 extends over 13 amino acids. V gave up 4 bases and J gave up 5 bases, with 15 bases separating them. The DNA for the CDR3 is TGCAGCGTTGCTTCGGCGGCTCGACACGAGCAGTACTTC. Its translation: CSVASAARHEQYF.

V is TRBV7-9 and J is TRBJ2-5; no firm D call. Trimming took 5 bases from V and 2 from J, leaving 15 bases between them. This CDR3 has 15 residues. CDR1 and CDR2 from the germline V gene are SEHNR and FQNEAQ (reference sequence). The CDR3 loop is CASSRPDWSQETQYF. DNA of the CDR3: TGTGCCAGCAGCCGTCCTGACTGGTCGCAAGAGACCCAGTACTTC.

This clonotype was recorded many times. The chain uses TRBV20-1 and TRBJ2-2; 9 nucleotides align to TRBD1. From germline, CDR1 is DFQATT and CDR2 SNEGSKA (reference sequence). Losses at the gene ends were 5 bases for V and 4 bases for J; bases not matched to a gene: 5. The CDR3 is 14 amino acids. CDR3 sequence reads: CSAWTGDSTGELFF. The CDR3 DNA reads TGCAGTGCTTGGACAGGGGATAGCACCGGGGAGCTGTTTTTT.

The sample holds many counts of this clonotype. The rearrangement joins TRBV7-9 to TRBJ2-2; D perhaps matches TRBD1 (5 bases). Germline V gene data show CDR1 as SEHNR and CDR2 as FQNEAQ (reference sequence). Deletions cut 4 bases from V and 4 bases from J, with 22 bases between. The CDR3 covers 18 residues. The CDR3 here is CASSSSGSGHRGTGELFF. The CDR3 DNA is TGTGCCAGCAGCTCCTCCGGCTCAGGACATCGCGGCACCGGGGAGCTGTTTTTT.

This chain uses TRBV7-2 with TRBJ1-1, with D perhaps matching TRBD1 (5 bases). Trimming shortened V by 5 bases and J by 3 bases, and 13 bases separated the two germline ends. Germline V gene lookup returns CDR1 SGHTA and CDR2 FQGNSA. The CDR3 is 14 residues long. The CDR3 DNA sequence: TGTGCCAGCAGCCCGAGTCGGACACACACTGAAGCTTTCTTT. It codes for CASSPSRTHTEAFF.

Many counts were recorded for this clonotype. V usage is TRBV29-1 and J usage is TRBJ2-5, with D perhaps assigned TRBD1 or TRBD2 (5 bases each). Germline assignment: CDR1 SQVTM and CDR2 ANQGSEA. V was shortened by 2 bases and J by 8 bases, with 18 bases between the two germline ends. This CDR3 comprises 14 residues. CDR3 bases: TGCAGCGTTGAACAGGGAGCCTCCCAAGGTACCCAGTACTTC. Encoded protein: CSVEQGASQGTQYF.

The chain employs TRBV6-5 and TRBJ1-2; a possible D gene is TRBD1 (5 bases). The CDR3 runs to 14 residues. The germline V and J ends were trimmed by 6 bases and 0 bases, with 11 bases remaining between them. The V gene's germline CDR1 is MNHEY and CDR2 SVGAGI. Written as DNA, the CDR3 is TGTGCCAGCAGCTACGGACACACTAACTATGGCTACACCTTC. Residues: CASSYGHTNYGYTF.

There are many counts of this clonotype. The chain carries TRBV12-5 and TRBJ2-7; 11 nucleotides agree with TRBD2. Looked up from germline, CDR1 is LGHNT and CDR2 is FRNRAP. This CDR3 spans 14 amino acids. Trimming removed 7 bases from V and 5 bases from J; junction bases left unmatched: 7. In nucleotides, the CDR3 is TGTGCTAGTGCCTTGACTAGCGGGAACGACGAGCAGTACTTC. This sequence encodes CASALTSGNDEQYF.

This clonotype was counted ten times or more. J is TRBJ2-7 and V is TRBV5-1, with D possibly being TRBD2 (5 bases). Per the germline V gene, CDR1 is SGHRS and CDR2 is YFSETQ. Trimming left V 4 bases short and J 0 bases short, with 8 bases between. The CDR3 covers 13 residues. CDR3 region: CASSPGNSYEQYF. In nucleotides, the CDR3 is TGCGCCAGCAGCCCGGGGAACTCCTACGAGCAGTACTTC.

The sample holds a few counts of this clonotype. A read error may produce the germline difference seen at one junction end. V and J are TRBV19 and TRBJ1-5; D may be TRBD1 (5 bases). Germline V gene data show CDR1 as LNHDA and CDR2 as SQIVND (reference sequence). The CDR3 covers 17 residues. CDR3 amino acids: CASSTPGDWAGNQPQRF. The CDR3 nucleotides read TGTGCCAGTAGTACTCCCGGGGACTGGGCAGGCAATCAGCCCCAGCGTTTT.

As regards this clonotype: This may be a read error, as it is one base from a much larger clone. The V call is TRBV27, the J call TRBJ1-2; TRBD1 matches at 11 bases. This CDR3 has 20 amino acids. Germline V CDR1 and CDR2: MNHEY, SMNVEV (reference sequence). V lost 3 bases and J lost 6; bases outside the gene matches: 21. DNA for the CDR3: TGTGCCAGCAGTTTTCGGGGGCGGGGAGTTTCGGACAGGGGGCACCATGGCTACACCTTC. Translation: CASSFRGRGVSDRGHHGYTF.

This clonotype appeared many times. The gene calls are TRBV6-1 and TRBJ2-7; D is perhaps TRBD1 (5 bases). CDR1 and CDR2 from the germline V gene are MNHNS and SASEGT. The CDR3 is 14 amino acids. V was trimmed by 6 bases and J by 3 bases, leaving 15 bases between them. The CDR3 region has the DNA TGTGCCAGCAGCCGGACCTCTCAGGGCTACGAGCAGTACTTC. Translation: CASSRTSQGYEQYF.

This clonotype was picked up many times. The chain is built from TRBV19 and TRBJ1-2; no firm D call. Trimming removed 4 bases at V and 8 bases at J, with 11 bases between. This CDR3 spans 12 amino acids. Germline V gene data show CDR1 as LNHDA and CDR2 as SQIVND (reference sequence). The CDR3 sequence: CASSSLLWGYTF. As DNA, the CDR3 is TGTGCCAGTAGTAGTTTGCTGTGGGGCTACACCTTC.

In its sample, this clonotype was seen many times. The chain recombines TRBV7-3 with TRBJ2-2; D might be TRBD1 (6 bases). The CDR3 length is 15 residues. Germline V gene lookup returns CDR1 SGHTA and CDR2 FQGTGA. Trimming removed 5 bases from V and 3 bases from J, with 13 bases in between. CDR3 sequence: CASSPQGSDTGELFF. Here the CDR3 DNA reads TGTGCCAGCAGCCCGCAGGGGTCGGACACCGGGGAGCTGTTTTTT.

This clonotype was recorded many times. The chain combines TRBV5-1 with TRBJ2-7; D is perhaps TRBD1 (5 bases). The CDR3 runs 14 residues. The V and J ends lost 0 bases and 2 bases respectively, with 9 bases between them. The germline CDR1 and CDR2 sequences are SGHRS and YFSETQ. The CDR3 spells CASSLASGPYEQYF. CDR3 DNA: TGCGCCAGCAGCTTGGCCTCAGGGCCCTACGAGCAGTACTTC.

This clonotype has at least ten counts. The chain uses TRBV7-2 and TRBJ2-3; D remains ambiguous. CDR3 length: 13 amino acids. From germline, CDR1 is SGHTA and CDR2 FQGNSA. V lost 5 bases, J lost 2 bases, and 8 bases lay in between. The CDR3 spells CASSPDNTDTQYF. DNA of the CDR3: TGTGCCAGCAGCCCAGACAACACAGATACGCAGTATTTT.

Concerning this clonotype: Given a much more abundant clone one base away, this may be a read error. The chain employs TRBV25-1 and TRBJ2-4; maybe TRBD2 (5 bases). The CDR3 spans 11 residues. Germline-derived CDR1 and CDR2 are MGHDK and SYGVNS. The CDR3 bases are TGTGCCAGCTCTCTTACACGTAGGGAGTGCTTC. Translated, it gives CASSLTRRECF.